Reported below is one TCR beta chain. This sample is drawn from a study of blood T cell repertoires in COVID-19. Turning to the study itself: PBMCs, B-cell-depleted T cells, or T cells provided the cDNA or gDNA that made up the material.

In the original analysis: Amplified reference gene primers provided the basis for estimating nucleated cell counts. Repertoires were generated with immunoSEQ multiplex PCR, while TCRdb's copy carries only in-frame clones and drops some. D and trimming come from the DNA, and the V and J calls and clone size come from that table. Among 95,000 to 100,000 clones, approximately 89% were seen once, and the ten largest hold approximately 10%. Sequenced material: peripheral blood. This TCR was sampled from a woman in her 30s with acute or convalescent COVID-19.

CDR3 residues: CASSSPYGGELFF. In nucleotides, the CDR3 is TGTGCCAGCAGCTCACCCTACGGGGGGGAGCTGTTTTTT. The V call is TRBV9, the J call TRBJ2-2, with no clear D. V was trimmed by 4 bases and J by 8 bases, leaving 12 bases between them. This CDR3 contains 13 residues. Germline V gene lookup returns CDR1 SGDLS and CDR2 YYNGEE.